This T cell receptor (beta chain) was captured in a study of blood T cell repertoires in COVID-19. About the study: Some COVID-19 samples were acute and others convalescent; all came from the United States, Italy and Spain. Nucleic acid was either cDNA or gDNA, and it came from T cells, B-cell-depleted T cells, or PBMCs.

Original processing notes: It was from reference gene primer amplification that nucleated cell counts were estimated. Some clones are missing from TCRdb's copy, which holds only in-frame ones; the method was immunoSEQ multiplex PCR. That table furnishes V, J and clone size, whereas the DNA furnished D and trimming. The sample lists roughly 250,000 clones; approximately 86% were seen once. Germline CDR1 is SQVTM and CDR2 is ANQGSEA. The CDR3 runs to 11 residues. The cohort comprised adults aged about 18 to 100 years residing in about two dozen US areas. This sequence joins TRBV29-1 and TRBJ2-1, with D perhaps matching TRBD2 (6 bases). The sample taken for sequencing was PBMCs or T cells enriched from blood (not recorded which). The clonotype originates from a woman aged 50 to 65 who had recovered from COVID-19. CDR3 residues: CGRSSYNEQFF. The DNA of the CDR3 is TGCGGGAGGTCTTCCTACAATGAGCAGTTCTTC.